Given below is one TCR beta chain in context. This clonotype was counted ten times or more. The target of this receptor is not known. Base qualities are not recorded, but no much larger clone differs from it by a single base. Patients with hyperthyroidism were aged 18 to 65 years, had been newly diagnosed, and had a disease duration of less than 2 months. Anyone with other autoimmune diseases, uncontrolled infections, pregnancy or lactation was excluded from the study. Clinical symptoms, serum thyroxine, TRAb, thyroid ultrasound and orbital computed tomography were used for diagnosis. Total RNA was extracted with Trizol reagent and quality-checked on an Agilent 2100 Bioanalyzer. The sample originates from a study of Graves' ophthalmopathy and Graves' hyperthyroidism (dated by TCRdb to the late 2010s). Background on the whole study: A patient counted as having stable hyperthyroidism if there was no progression to ophthalmopathy within 18 months of follow-up. TCR beta repertoire signatures were used to distinguish Graves' ophthalmopathy from Graves' hyperthyroidism and to predict progression to ophthalmopathy. In total, around 140 blood samples were TCR-sequenced: 40 to 45 ophthalmopathy, under 85 hyperthyroidism and 17 hyperthyroidism-to-ophthalmopathy patients. To explore V-J signatures that separate ophthalmopathy from hyperthyroidism, a discovery set of about 100 patients was enrolled, consisting of about 41 with ophthalmopathy and 55 to 65 with stable hyperthyroidism. For independent validation, a separate cohort was made up of 18 to 20 hyperthyroidism patients plus 17 patients who later progressed from hyperthyroidism to ophthalmopathy. T-cell repertoires of thyroid tissue and blood were compared in six hyperthyroidism patients. After sampling, hyperthyroidism patients received methimazole starting at 30 mg daily, and ophthalmopathy patients received high-dose intravenous methylprednisolone.

The full study reports these points: Most expanded thyroid clonotypes with a frequency above 0.001 also appeared in blood, which suggests that blood repertoires may reflect the immune response in the thyroid. The 13-signature model separated ophthalmopathy from stable hyperthyroidism with over 85% sensitivity and 81.08% specificity in cross-validation, and 80%/75% in the test set. No statistical method was used to set the sample size in advance, and the investigators knew which group each participant was assigned to. In validation, the model predicted ophthalmopathy progression with more than 55% sensitivity and 72.22% specificity; some twelve predicted patients were CT-confirmed with GO in a median of around 6 months.

TCR beta CDR3 regions were amplified from RNA transcripts for repertoire sequencing. A first-round RT-PCR used HTBI primers with the Qiagen OneStep RT-PCR kit, followed by a second-round multiplex PCR, size selection and purification. Libraries were sequenced paired-end with 100 bp reads on an Illumina HiSeq2000. In the authors' own workflow: Reads were processed with SOAPnuke, discarding reads with adapters, uncalled bases, mean Phred below 15, or no exact constant-primer or identifier match. COPE v1.2.5 was used to merge the high-quality paired reads. Each unique nucleotide sequence was treated as a clonotype, and MiTCR v1.1 was used to align the clonotypes to the IMGT TRB V, D and J references. The analysis was limited to V-J combinations with a frequency above 0.0001, which together covered roughly 99% of the repertoires. For each V-J combination, a TCR clonal expansion and chaos score was defined as the ratio of F50 clonal expansion to chaos observed in the TCRdist matrix. Welch's t-statistics and random forest were used to narrow the features down to more than 10 V-J combinations, which were then fed into a naive Bayes classifier. Thyroid-blood repertoire similarity was quantified with the Morisita-Horn index. The raw public data were reprocessed by TCRdb itself: fastp quality trimming at Q25, MiXCR clonotype calling, in-frame beta chains only. Duplicate CDR3 protein sequences are folded into a single record with the most common DNA and genes. TCRdb, rather than the study authors, made the V and J calls. Recorded for this sample are roughly 600,000 distinct CDR3 sequences; 35% to 45% of them occurred a single time. The ten largest clonotypes hold approximately 4.1% of the sample.

Sequences DFQATT (CDR1) and SNEGSKA (CDR2) are obtained from the germline V gene (reference sequence). Taken from cysteine to phenylalanine, the CDR3 has 15 residues. CDR3 DNA only is kept here, 45 bases in frame from base 1. Compared with germline, V lacks 3 bases and J lacks 9 bases; bases without a gene match: 9. The sample was peripheral blood or thyroid tissue (not recorded which). The V and J genes are TRBV20-1 and TRBJ1-6, and 9 junction bases match TRBD1. The sequence was obtained from an adult man with Graves' hyperthyroidism. The CDR3 protein: CSASVGQGDRSPLHF. The sequenced DNA: TGCAGTGCTAGCGTGGGACAGGGTGATCGTTCACCCCTCCACTTT.